This T cell receptor beta chain was sequenced during a study of T-cell memory formation after mild COVID-19. Study conclusions and caveats: Later expanders leaned CD4+, whereas clones that contracted between day 15 and 85 were balanced CD4/CD8.

TCRdb re-called the 5' RACE reads with MiXCR, one entry per CDR3 protein. Of about 270,000 distinct CDR3 sequences in the sample, over 15% are singletons; the top ten hold roughly 21%. V lost 4 bases to trimming and J lost 2 bases, with 8 bases between them. CDR3 size: 12 residues. CDR1 is SQVTM, CDR2 ANQGSEA, per germline. With respect to this clonotype: Antigen specificity is unknown.

This chain connects TRBV29-1 to TRBJ2-5; D is uncertain. The sequence was collected from a young man who had mild COVID-19 (a few samples of this study predate the infection). Cell type and time point are not known. Sequencing used PBMCs or a T cell subset sorted from them (not recorded which). For the CDR3, the DNA is TGCAGCGTTGTGCCACAGCAAGAGACCCAGTACTTC. It specifies CSVVPQQETQYF.